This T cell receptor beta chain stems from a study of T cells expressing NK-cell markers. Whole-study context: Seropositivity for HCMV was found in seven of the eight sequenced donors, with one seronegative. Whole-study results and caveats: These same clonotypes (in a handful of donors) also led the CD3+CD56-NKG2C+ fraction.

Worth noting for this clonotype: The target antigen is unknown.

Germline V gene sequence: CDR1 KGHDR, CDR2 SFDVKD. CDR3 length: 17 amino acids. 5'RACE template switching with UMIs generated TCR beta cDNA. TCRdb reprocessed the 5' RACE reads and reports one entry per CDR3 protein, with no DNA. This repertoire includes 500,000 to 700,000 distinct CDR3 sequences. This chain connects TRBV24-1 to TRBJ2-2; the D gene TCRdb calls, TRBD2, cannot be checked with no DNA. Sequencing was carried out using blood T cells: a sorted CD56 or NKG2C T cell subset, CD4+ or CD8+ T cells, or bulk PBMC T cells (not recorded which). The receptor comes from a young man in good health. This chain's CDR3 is CATSLSTGLANTGELFF.